This TCR beta chain was captured by sequencing in a study of post-analysis software for immune sequencing data. In the study overall: The disease courses covered relapsing-remitting, secondary progressive and progressive-relapsing multiple sclerosis. Study findings and constraints: Diversity measured as normalized Chao1 was significantly lower in multiple sclerosis patients than in controls. Four or five TRBV segments were more frequent in patients than controls; TRBV5-6, TRBV5-1 and TRBV20-1 belonged to this group.

About this clonotype: As yet, its antigen is unknown.

Germline V gene lookup returns CDR1 MNHEY and CDR2 SMNVEV (reference sequence). The CDR3 totals 15 residues. V lost 5 bases, J lost 5 bases, and 18 bases lay in between. Unique molecular identifiers featured in each of the TCR beta cDNA libraries. Researchers reported approximately 500,000 cDNA molecules coming from around 1 to 9.1 million T cells. A single record per CDR3 protein comes from TCRdb applying MiXCR to the PCR reads. The table records roughly 150,000 distinct CDR3 sequences, under 40% of them present only once. The chain combines TRBV27 with TRBJ1-1; D not certain. The sample consisted of blood, taken after autologous hematopoietic stem cell transplantation. This TCR was recovered from a girl aged 5-17 years with multiple sclerosis. CDR3 sequence reads: CASSNPRSSSTEAFF. The CDR3 DNA sequence: TGTGCCAGCAGTAACCCCCGGTCCTCCAGTACTGAAGCTTTCTTT.